In its sample, the clone carrying this T cell receptor (beta chain) was seen once. The antigen remains undetermined. The data originate from a study of shared clonotypes between healthy human individuals. The study's findings and limits: Sharing across four donors was highest in naive CD4 (around 5%) and lowest in memory CD8 (around 0.4%).

In germline, CDR1 is MGHDK, CDR2 SYGVNS. The CDR3 is 15 amino acids. J gave up 5 bases and V 8 bases, and 12 bases lay outside the gene matches. The test was conducted at deep level. In the authors' workflow: Junction-only sequences produced by ImmunoSEQ had no quality scores, so filtering differed. Measured with immunoSEQ multiplex PCR; TCRdb has only the in-frame clones, and not every one. V, J and clone size are taken as reported in that table, and D and trimming were inferred from the DNA itself. This table has around 2.5 million clones, more than 85% appearing once. This chain connects TRBV25-1 to TRBJ1-1; 9 bases are shared with TRBD1. Sequences were obtained from naive CD4+ T cells from PBMCs. Subset defined: CD45RA+ positively selected. This receptor was identified in a man aged 18 to 29 in good health. Some clones in this sample may be carry-over from other donors' samples. The CDR3 DNA sequence: TGTGCCAGCGGAATATTCCGGGACAGGGTGACTGAAGCTTTCTTT. This translates into CASGIFRDRVTEAFF.